The text below deals with one T cell receptor (beta chain). Under the authors' procedure: The authors estimated nucleated cell counts from reference gene primer amplification. Assay: immunoSEQ multiplex PCR; the TCRdb copy retains only in-frame clones and omits some. The DNA gave D and trimming, while V, J and clone size come from that table. The sample records 43,000 or so clones, about four fifths being singletons. The sample belongs to a study of blood T cell repertoires in COVID-19. Study-level information: Whether acute or convalescent, the COVID-19 samples came from the United States, Italy and Spain. T cells, B-cell-depleted T cells, or PBMCs provided the cDNA or gDNA that served as material.

With V trimmed by 8 bases and J by 2 bases, 12 bases remained unmatched. The CDR3 loop spans 15 amino acids. Germline values: CDR1 MDHEN, CDR2 SYDVKM. The source of this sequence is a man aged 55-75 years with active COVID-19. The chain uses TRBV28 and TRBJ2-7, with TRBD1 identical over 7 bases. Sequences were obtained from peripheral blood. CDR3 in amino acids: CASRVPGQSTYEQYF. DNA for the CDR3: TGTGCCAGCCGAGTACCGGGACAGTCGACCTACGAGCAGTACTTC.